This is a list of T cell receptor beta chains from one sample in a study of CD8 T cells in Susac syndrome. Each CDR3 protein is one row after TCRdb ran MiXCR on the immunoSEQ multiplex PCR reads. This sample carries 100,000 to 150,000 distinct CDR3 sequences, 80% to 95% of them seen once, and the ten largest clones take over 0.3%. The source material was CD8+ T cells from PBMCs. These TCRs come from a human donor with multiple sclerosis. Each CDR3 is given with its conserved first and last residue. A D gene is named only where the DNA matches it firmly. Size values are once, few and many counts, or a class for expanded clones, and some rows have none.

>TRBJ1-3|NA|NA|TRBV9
CASSVVGSGNTIYF
TGTGCCAGCAGCGTAGTGGGTTCTGGAAACACCATATATTTT
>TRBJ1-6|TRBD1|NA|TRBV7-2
CASSPRQGAISPLHF
TGTGCCAGCAGCCCGAGACAGGGGGCAATTTCACCCCTCCACTTT
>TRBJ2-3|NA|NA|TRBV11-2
CASSLTPGGDTQYF
TGTGCCAGCAGCCTTACACCAGGGGGGGATACGCAGTATTTT
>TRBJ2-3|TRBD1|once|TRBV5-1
CASTPSGQGRDTQYF
TGCGCCAGCACCCCATCCGGACAGGGCCGAGATACGCAGTATTTT
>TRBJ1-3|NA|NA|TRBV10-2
CASSESANAGNTIYF
TGCGCCAGCAGTGAGTCCGCCAACGCTGGAAACACCATATATTTT
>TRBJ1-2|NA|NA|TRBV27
CASRFSTDIGYGYTF
TGTGCCAGCAGGTTCTCCACGGACATTGGCTATGGCTACACCTTC
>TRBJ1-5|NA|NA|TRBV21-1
CASRPSPRSRTQPQHF
TGTGCCAGCAGGCCATCACCCAGGTCCCGAACACAGCCCCAGCATTTT
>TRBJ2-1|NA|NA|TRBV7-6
CASSPGHRSEQFF
TGTGCCAGCAGCCCAGGTCATCGTAGTGAGCAGTTCTTC
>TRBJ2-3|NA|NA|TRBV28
CASSLSVRGTQYF
TGTGCCAGCAGTTTAAGTGTGAGGGGTACGCAGTATTTT
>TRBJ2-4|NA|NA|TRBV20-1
CSARMLRAQEAKNIQYF
TGCAGTGCTAGGATGTTACGGGCCCAGGAGGCCAAAAACATTCAGTACTTC
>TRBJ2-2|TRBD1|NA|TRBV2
CASSAGQGYTGELFF
TGTGCCAGCAGTGCGGGACAGGGGTACACCGGGGAGCTGTTTTTT
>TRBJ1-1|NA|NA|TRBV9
CASSIDPGSGNTEAFF
TGTGCCAGCAGCATTGATCCAGGGTCGGGGAACACTGAAGCTTTCTTT
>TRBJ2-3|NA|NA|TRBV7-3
CASSDYRGADTQYF
TGTGCCAGCAGCGACTACCGGGGCGCAGATACGCAGTATTTT
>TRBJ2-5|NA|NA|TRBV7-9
CASSPPEGWETQYF
TGTGCCAGCAGCCCTCCCGAGGGGTGGGAGACCCAGTACTTC
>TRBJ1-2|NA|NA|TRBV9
CASSGYRASNYGYTF
TGTGCCAGCAGCGGCTACAGGGCCTCTAACTATGGCTACACCTTC
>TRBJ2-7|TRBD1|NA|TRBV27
CASRGPDRVDEQYF
TGTGCCAGCAGGGGCCCGGACAGGGTGGACGAGCAGTACTTC
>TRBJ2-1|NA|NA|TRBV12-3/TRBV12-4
CASRGGGGNEQFF
TGTGCCAGCAGGGGGGGCGGGGGCAATGAGCAGTTCTTC
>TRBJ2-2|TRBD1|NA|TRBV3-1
CASSQEVLRDRGSAGELFF
TGTGCCAGCAGCCAAGAGGTCCTCCGGGACAGGGGGTCGGCCGGGGAGCTGTTTTTT
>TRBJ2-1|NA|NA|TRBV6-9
CASSYTGIPYNEQFF
TGTGCCAGCAGTTATACCGGAATCCCCTACAATGAGCAGTTCTTC
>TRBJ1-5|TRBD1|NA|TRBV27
CASSPLGTGGISGNQPQHF
TGTGCCAGCAGTCCCTTAGGGACAGGGGGCATCAGTGGCAATCAGCCCCAGCATTTT
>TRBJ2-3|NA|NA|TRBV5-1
CASSLPSSGPDTQYF
TGCGCCAGCAGCTTACCCTCCTCGGGCCCCGATACGCAGTATTTT
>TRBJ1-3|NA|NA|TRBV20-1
CSARERETGNTIYF
TGCAGTGCTAGAGAGCGGGAAACTGGAAACACCATATATTTT
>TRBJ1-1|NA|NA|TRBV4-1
CASSQDSYLEAFF
TGCGCCAGCAGCCAAGACTCGTATCTTGAAGCTTTCTTT
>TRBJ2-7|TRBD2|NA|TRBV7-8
CASSLVTSGGYYEQYF
TGTGCCAGCAGCTTAGTCACTAGCGGGGGGTATTACGAGCAGTACTTC
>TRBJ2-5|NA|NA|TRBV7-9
CASSSKGTPTTQYF
TGTGCCAGCAGCTCGAAAGGGACCCCGACGACCCAGTACTTC
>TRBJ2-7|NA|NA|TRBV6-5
CASSYSKVHYEQYF
TGTGCCAGCAGTTACTCGAAGGTACACTACGAGCAGTACTTC
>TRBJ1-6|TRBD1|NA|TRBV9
CASNRGRSPLHF
TGTGCCAGCAACAGGGGCCGCTCACCCCTCCACTTT
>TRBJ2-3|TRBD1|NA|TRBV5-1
CASSITAGTGIEYTQYF
TGCGCCAGCAGCATAACCGCCGGGACAGGGATTGAGTATACGCAGTATTTT
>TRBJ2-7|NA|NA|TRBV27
CASSHGRSYEQYF
TGTGCCAGCAGTCATGGACGGTCCTACGAGCAGTACTTC
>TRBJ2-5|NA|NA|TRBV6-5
CAAGETQYF
TGTGCCGCAGGCGAGACCCAGTACTTC
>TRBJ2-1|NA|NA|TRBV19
CASSIDEGNEQFF
TGTGCCAGTAGTATAGACGAAGGCAATGAGCAGTTCTTC
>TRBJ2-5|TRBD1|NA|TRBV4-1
CASSPMGQGVEETQYF
TGCGCCAGCAGCCCTATGGGACAGGGAGTTGAAGAGACCCAGTACTTC
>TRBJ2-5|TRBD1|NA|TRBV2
CARSGATGGLETQYF
TGTGCCAGGAGTGGGGCGACAGGGGGCTTGGAGACCCAGTACTTC
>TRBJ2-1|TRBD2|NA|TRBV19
CASSGRALHNEQFF
TGTGCCAGTAGCGGGAGGGCCCTGCACAATGAGCAGTTCTTC
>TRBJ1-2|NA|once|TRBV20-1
CSAVPDPPAYGYTF
TGCAGTGCCGTCCCCGACCCCCCGGCCTATGGCTACACCTTC
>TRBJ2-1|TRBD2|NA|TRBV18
CASSPRTSGRTSYNEQFF
TGTGCCAGCTCACCTAGGACTAGCGGGAGGACCTCCTACAATGAGCAGTTCTTC
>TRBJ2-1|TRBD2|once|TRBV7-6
CASSLGRGTSGRGNEQFF
TGTGCCAGCAGCTTAGGGCGGGGGACTAGCGGGAGGGGCAATGAGCAGTTCTTC
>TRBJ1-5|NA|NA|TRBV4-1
CASSQDSWANQPQHF
TGCGCCAGCAGCCAAGATTCGTGGGCAAATCAGCCCCAGCATTTT
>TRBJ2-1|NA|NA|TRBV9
CASSGGWGYNEQFF
TGTGCCAGCAGCGGGGGTTGGGGCTACAATGAGCAGTTCTTC
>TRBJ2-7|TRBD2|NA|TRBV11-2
CASSLGRGGLYEQYF
TGTGCCAGCAGCTTAGGGCGGGGGGGCCTCTACGAGCAGTACTTC
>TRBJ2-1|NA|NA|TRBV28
CASSEDGLTYNEQFF
TGTGCCAGCAGCGAGGACGGCCTTACCTACAATGAGCAGTTCTTC
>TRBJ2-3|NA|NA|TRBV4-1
CASSRRDGGGPTDTQYF
TGCGCCAGCAGCCGGAGGGATGGGGGGGGGCCCACAGATACGCAGTATTTT
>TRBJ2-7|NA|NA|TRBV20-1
CSASTTYEQYF
TGCAGTGCTAGTACGACCTACGAGCAGTACTTC
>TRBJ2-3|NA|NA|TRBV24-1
CATSEGLDRGFDTQYF
TGTGCCACCAGCGAGGGACTGGACCGGGGTTTCGATACGCAGTATTTT
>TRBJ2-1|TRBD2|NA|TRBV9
CASSERTRFPYNEQFF
TGTGCCAGCAGCGAGCGGACTAGATTTCCCTACAATGAGCAGTTCTTC
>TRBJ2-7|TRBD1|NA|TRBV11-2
CASTPRGTGSAYEQYF
TGTGCCAGCACCCCTAGGGGGACAGGGAGTGCCTACGAGCAGTACTTC
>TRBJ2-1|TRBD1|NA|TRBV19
CASSRGQGNEQFF
TGTGCCAGTAGTAGGGGACAGGGGAATGAGCAGTTCTTC
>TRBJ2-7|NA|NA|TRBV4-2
CASSQDPEGERASYEQYF
TGTGCCAGCAGCCAAGACCCCGAGGGCGAGCGAGCCTCCTACGAGCAGTACTTC
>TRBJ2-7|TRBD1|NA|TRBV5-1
CASSLTSGTGVYEQYF
TGCGCCAGCAGCTTGACTTCCGGGACAGGGGTCTACGAGCAGTACTTC
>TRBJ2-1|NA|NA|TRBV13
CASSVSRKQFF
TGTGCCAGCAGCGTCAGCCGGAAGCAGTTCTTC
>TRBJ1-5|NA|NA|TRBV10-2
CASSERQFHQPQHF
TGCGCCAGCAGTGAGCGACAGTTTCATCAGCCCCAGCATTTT